The TCR beta chain described here comes from a study of T cell changes during pregnancy in multiple sclerosis. Method: immunoSEQ multiplex PCR; TCRdb's copy keeps in-frame clones and lacks some. The sample includes 130,000 or so clones, over 85% of them seen just once. The CDR3 has 19 amino acids. V shed 1 base, J shed 5 bases, and the junction held 9 bases outside the gene matches. Germline V lookup: CDR1 SEHNR, CDR2 FQNEAQ (reference sequence). V usage is TRBV7-9 and J usage is TRBJ2-1; 15 nucleotides match TRBD2. The sequenced sample was peripheral blood, obtained before pregnancy. The source is a female donor with multiple sclerosis, enrolled in a pregnancy study. CDR3 amino acids: CASSLVSGTSGGLHNEQFF. In DNA, the CDR3 is TGTGCCAGCAGCTTAGTGAGCGGGACTAGCGGGGGGCTCCACAATGAGCAGTTCTTC.